A selection of T cell receptor beta chains follows, all from one sample in a study of T cells in localized non-small cell lung cancer. Libraries were prepared by immunoSEQ multiplex PCR; TCRdb keeps only in-frame clonotypes and omits some of them. This table has 1,200 to 1,500 clones, about 19% appearing once. Here the sequenced sample was lung tumor tissue, taken before any cancer treatment. Receptors were obtained from a female donor of 60 years or more with stage I squamous cell lung carcinoma. The CDR3 runs from the conserved cysteine through the conserved F or W. The D gene is left open where the match is weak. Rows give clone size only sometimes, using once, few, many, or a class for an expanded clone.

D	J	size	V	CDR3	DNA
-	TRBJ2-5	few	TRBV6-8	CAISSQRETQYF	TGTGCCATCAGTAGTCAGAGAGAGACCCAGTACTTC
-	TRBJ1-1	-	TRBV11-3	CASSPAGGYTEAFF	TGTGCCAGCAGCCCCGCGGGAGGGTACACTGAAGCTTTCTTT
TRBD2	TRBJ2-1	few	TRBV6-8	CASSLAGGGKNEQFF	TGTGCCAGCAGTCTAGCGGGAGGCGGGAAGAATGAGCAGTTCTTC
TRBD1	TRBJ1-1	large	TRBV14	CASSQWDRKAFF	TGTGCCAGCAGCCAATGGGACAGGAAAGCTTTCTTT
-	TRBJ2-1	few	TRBV15	CATSRDLRTAVSSYNEQFF	TGTGCCACCAGCAGAGATCTACGGACAGCCGTTAGCTCCTACAATGAGCAGTTCTTC
-	TRBJ2-2	few	TRBV30	CAWSVQYTGELFF	TGTGCCTGGAGTGTACAGTACACCGGGGAGCTGTTTTTT
-	TRBJ2-6	-	TRBV6-8	CAISTPGVIFSGANVLTF	TGTGCCATCAGTACTCCGGGGGTTATCTTTTCAGGGGCCAACGTCCTGACTTTC
TRBD2	TRBJ2-7	-	TRBV5-1	CASSSRTSKYEQYF	TGCGCCAGCAGCTCCCGGACTAGTAAATACGAGCAGTACTTC
TRBD2	TRBJ2-5	few	TRBV6-8	CASSRLVGLAGERETQYF	TGTGCCAGCAGCCGACTCGTGGGACTAGCGGGAGAGCGGGAGACCCAGTACTTC
TRBD2	TRBJ2-7	-	TRBV5-1	CASSVGLAGRSYEQYF	TGCGCCAGCAGCGTCGGACTAGCGGGCCGATCCTACGAGCAGTACTTC
-	TRBJ1-2	few	TRBV30	CAWSVGVAGPYGYTF	TGTGCCTGGAGTGTCGGCGTGGCGGGACCCTATGGCTACACCTTC
TRBD1	TRBJ2-2	large	TRBV6-8	CASSPTGGQNTGELFF	TGTGCCAGCAGCCCGACAGGGGGCCAGAACACCGGGGAGCTGTTTTTT
-	TRBJ2-2	few	TRBV9	CASSVHRGTGGNLAGEGTGELFF	TGTGCCAGCAGCGTCCACCGGGGGACAGGGGGTAACCTAGCGGGAGAAGGGACCGGGGAGCTGTTTTTT
TRBD2	TRBJ2-3	-	TRBV5-1	CASSLGLAGDSDTQYF	TGCGCCAGCAGCTTAGGATTAGCGGGTGATTCAGATACGCAGTATTTT
-	TRBJ2-5	-	TRBV29-1	CSVAVTGAETQYF	TGCAGCGTTGCGGTAACGGGAGCGGAGACCCAGTACTTC
-	TRBJ2-5	-	TRBV11-3	CASSLGLADGTQYF	TGTGCCAGCAGCTTAGGTCTAGCAGACGGGACCCAGTACTTC
-	TRBJ2-3	-	TRBV11-3	CASSLNPMLATDTQYF	TGTGCCAGCAGCTTAAATCCGATGCTAGCCACAGATACGCAGTATTTT
TRBD1	TRBJ2-7	few	TRBV6-1	CASSEGLQGLGQYF	TGTGCCAGCAGTGAAGGGTTACAGGGGCTAGGGCAGTACTTC
-	TRBJ1-2	-	TRBV11-3	CASSLSPAGGGSYGYTF	TGTGCCAGCAGCTTATCGCCCGCGGGGGGTGGGAGCTATGGCTACACCTTC
TRBD2	TRBJ2-3	few	TRBV11-3	CASRQGLAGGNTDTQYF	TGTGCCAGCAGACAAGGACTAGCGGGAGGTAACACAGATACGCAGTATTTT
TRBD1	TRBJ1-4	few	TRBV28	CASNLGQGNEKLFF	TGTGCCAGCAACCTGGGACAGGGTAATGAAAAACTGTTTTTT
TRBD2	TRBJ2-1	-	TRBV9	CASSSSGSGGNEQFF	TGTGCCAGCAGCTCTAGCGGGAGTGGGGGCAATGAGCAGTTCTTC
-	TRBJ1-2	medium-sized	TRBV11-3	CASSYTGSRGGYTF	TGTGCCAGCAGCTATACAGGGTCCAGGGGTGGCTACACCTTC
-	TRBJ2-1	-	TRBV30	CAWSVLRYNEQFF	TGTGCCTGGAGTGTACTTCGGTACAATGAGCAGTTCTTC
-	TRBJ2-1	few	TRBV6-8	CASSQGLVLNEQFF	TGTGCCAGCAGTCAGGGGCTAGTACTCAATGAGCAGTTCTTC
TRBD1	TRBJ2-5	few	TRBV6-8	CASSWTGWETQYF	TGTGCCAGCAGTTGGACAGGATGGGAGACCCAGTACTTC
-	TRBJ2-5	few	TRBV18	CASSPSQTGVWKTQYF	TGTGCCAGCTCACCAAGTCAAACTGGAGTGTGGAAGACCCAGTACTTC
TRBD1	TRBJ2-1	few	TRBV18	CASSRRAGTGAYNEQFF	TGTGCCAGCTCACGTCGGGCGGGGACAGGGGCCTACAATGAGCAGTTCTTC
TRBD2	TRBJ2-7	many	TRBV11-3	CASSLDPRPVRSGISYEQYF	TGTGCCAGCAGCTTAGACCCTCGGCCTGTTCGTAGCGGGATTTCCTACGAGCAGTACTTC
-	TRBJ1-3	-	TRBV28	CASSLSTGQGNTIYF	TGTGCCAGCAGTTTATCCACCGGGCAGGGAAACACCATATATTTT
-	TRBJ2-3	medium-sized	TRBV28	CASSLGGAGGDTQYF	TGTGCCAGCAGTTTGGGGGGGGCTGGAGGAGATACGCAGTATTTT
TRBD1	TRBJ2-7	medium-sized	TRBV28	CASRGGQGDPYEQYF	TGTGCCAGCAGGGGGGGACAGGGGGACCCCTACGAGCAGTACTTC
TRBD2	TRBJ2-2	-	TRBV6-8	CAIGLAGLNTGELFF	TGTGCCATAGGACTAGCGGGACTGAACACCGGGGAGCTGTTTTTT
-	TRBJ1-1	large	TRBV14	CASSQDRGLKAFF	TGTGCCAGCAGCCAAGATCGGGGGCTAAAAGCTTTCTTT
-	TRBJ1-4	few	TRBV30	CAWSVKGEKLFF	TGTGCCTGGAGTGTAAAAGGTGAAAAACTGTTTTTT
-	TRBJ2-3	few	TRBV15	CATSTQRRNTDTQYF	TGTGCCACCAGCACGCAGCGACGGAACACAGATACGCAGTATTTT
TRBD2	TRBJ2-7	large	TRBV9	CASSVGLAGDYEQYF	TGTGCCAGCAGCGTAGGACTAGCGGGAGACTACGAGCAGTACTTC
TRBD1	TRBJ2-2	medium-sized	TRBV6-8	CAISQGANTGELFF	TGTGCCATCAGTCAGGGGGCGAACACCGGGGAGCTGTTTTTT
-	TRBJ2-7	few	TRBV6-8	CASLPGLSYYEQYF	TGTGCCAGTCTTCCGGGACTTAGCTACTACGAGCAGTACTTC
-	TRBJ1-2	-	TRBV18	CASSIQNRANYGYTF	TGTGCCAGCTCAATCCAGAACCGAGCTAACTATGGCTACACCTTC
-	TRBJ1-5	few	TRBV28	CASSFSGQWNSNQPQHF	TGTGCCAGCAGTTTCTCCGGACAGTGGAATAGCAATCAGCCCCAGCATTTT
-	TRBJ2-1	-	TRBV5-1	CASSLVLGDRGEQFF	TGCGCCAGCAGCTTGGTGCTGGGGGATAGGGGTGAGCAGTTCTTC
-	TRBJ1-1	-	TRBV11-3	CASSSQIGVNTEAFF	TGTGCCAGCAGCTCGCAAATCGGGGTGAACACTGAAGCTTTCTTT
TRBD2	TRBJ2-2	few	TRBV6-8	CASKPTGTSLISGELFF	TGTGCCAGCAAACCTACCGGGACTAGTCTTATCTCCGGGGAGCTGTTTTTT
-	TRBJ1-5	medium-sized	TRBV11-3	CASSPGATTNQPQHF	TGTGCCAGCAGCCCGGGGGCGACAACGAATCAGCCCCAGCATTTT
TRBD2	TRBJ2-2	few	TRBV11-3	CASSTSGRATGELFF	TGTGCCAGCAGCACCAGCGGGAGAGCCACCGGGGAGCTGTTTTTT
-	TRBJ2-3	-	TRBV18	CASSPPITDTQYF	TGTGCCAGCTCACCACCGATCACAGATACGCAGTATTTT
TRBD2	TRBJ2-2	-	TRBV11-3	CASSSGSRKGELFF	TGTGCCAGCAGCAGCGGGAGTAGGAAGGGGGAGCTGTTTTTT
-	TRBJ1-2	-	TRBV29-1	CSVEFKAGSRTGYTF	TGCAGCGTTGAGTTTAAGGCAGGCTCGAGGACTGGCTACACCTTC
-	TRBJ1-3	large	TRBV11-3	CASSLVGEMGLSGNTIYF	TGTGCCAGCAGCTTGGTTGGCGAAATGGGGCTCTCTGGAAACACCATATATTTT
-	TRBJ2-7	once	TRBV10-1	CAGGSGREQYF	TGCGCCGGCGGGTCGGGACGCGAGCAGTACTTC
-	TRBJ2-1	-	TRBV29-1	CSVSRDWPYNEQFF	TGCAGCGTTAGCCGGGACTGGCCCTACAATGAGCAGTTCTTC
-	TRBJ2-2	-	TRBV10-2	CASSGGSSNTGELFF	TGCGCCAGCAGTGGTGGCAGTTCGAACACCGGGGAGCTGTTTTTT